Each of the 19 T cell receptor beta chains below was sequenced from the same sample in a study of monozygotic twins with inflammatory bowel disease. From its re-call of the 5' RACE reads, TCRdb lists each CDR3 protein once, without DNA. In total, the table holds over 150,000 distinct CDR3 sequences. The specimen sequenced was blood. These receptors came from a human donor with ulcerative colitis or Crohn's disease, or a healthy co-twin of an affected twin (not recorded which).

The rearrangement uses TRBV4-1 and TRBJ2-6. The germline V gene encodes CDR1 MGHRA and CDR2 YSYEKL. This CDR3 spans 17 amino acids. CDR3 amino acids: CASSQPNRRGRANVLTF.

This sequence joins TRBV28 and TRBJ1-3; absent DNA, TCRdb's TRBD1 call cannot be checked. This CDR3 is 14 amino acids long. The germline gives CDR1 MDHEN, CDR2 SYDVKM. CDR3 sequence: CASSLTGAGNTIYF.

The chain couples TRBV5-4 to TRBJ1-2; lacking DNA, the TRBD1 call made by TCRdb goes unchecked. This CDR3 contains 15 residues. Germline V gives CDR1 SGHNT, CDR2 YYREEE (reference sequence). The CDR3 here is CASSLGQIRGYGYTF.

The rearrangement joins TRBV7-2 to TRBJ2-3; TCRdb's D gene call, TRBD2, goes unchecked for lack of DNA. The CDR3 loop spans 19 amino acids. Germline loops: CDR1 SGHTA, CDR2 FQGNSA. The CDR3 loop is CASSLAPSSTSGGTDTQYF.

This chain connects TRBV4-2 to TRBJ2-6; TCRdb's D gene call, TRBD1, goes unchecked for lack of DNA. The CDR3 sequence is 23 residues long. Germline lookup yields CDR1 LGHNA and CDR2 YNFKEQ. CDR3 residues: CASSPRDRSSLLFSGSGANVLTF.

The gene calls are TRBV6-4 and TRBJ1-1. CDR3 length equals 14 residues. Germline V lookup: CDR1 MRHNA, CDR2 SNTAGT. This CDR3 is CASRLSREDDEAFF.

The chain combines TRBV6-5 with TRBJ2-2; TCRdb's D gene call, TRBD1, goes unchecked for lack of DNA. CDR3 length: 15 residues. CDR1 and CDR2 (germline): MNHEY, SVGAGI. This chain's CDR3 is CASSYWQGNTGELFF.

The chain employs TRBV5-6 and TRBJ1-3. This CDR3 comprises 15 residues. Germline V CDR1 and CDR2: SGHDT, YYEEEE. CDR3 amino acids: CASSLSISSGNTIYF.

The chain combines TRBV20-1 with TRBJ2-5; TCRdb names TRBD2, which stays unverified in the absence of DNA. The CDR3 has 13 residues. Germline CDR1 is DFQATT and CDR2 is SNEGSKA (reference sequence). CDR3 protein: CSARDGGQETQYF.

The chain joins TRBV7-2 to TRBJ2-3. CDR3 length: 12 amino acids. CDR1 and CDR2 from the germline V gene are SGHTA and FQGNSA. Here the CDR3 reads CASSLERSTQYF.

The chain recombines TRBV20-1 with TRBJ2-5; TCRdb returns TRBD2, unconfirmable since there is no DNA. The CDR3 has 15 residues. Germline values: CDR1 DFQATT, CDR2 SNEGSKA (reference sequence). Here the CDR3 reads CSAGGTSGRQETQYF.

The V gene is TRBV20-1, the J gene TRBJ2-1; the D gene TCRdb calls, TRBD1, cannot be checked with no DNA. CDR3 length equals 14 residues. Germline V gives CDR1 DFQATT, CDR2 SNEGSKA (reference sequence). CDR3 amino acids: CSAPDRDVLNEQFF.

This sequence joins TRBV6-1 and TRBJ2-2; the TRBD1 assignment by TCRdb is unverifiable without DNA. This CDR3 has 14 amino acids. Germline loops: CDR1 MNHNS, CDR2 SASEGT. The CDR3 loop reads CASSEGTGAGELFF.

The chain carries TRBV9 and TRBJ2-7; TCRdb's assignment of TRBD1 cannot be checked, as there is no DNA. The CDR3 totals 14 residues. Germline V gene data show CDR1 as SGDLS and CDR2 as YYNGEE. The CDR3 loop reads CASSVGGQGDEQYF.

The gene calls are TRBV7-2 and TRBJ1-6. Germline CDR1 reads SGHTA; CDR2 reads FQGNSA. CDR3 length: 16 residues. CDR3 region: CASSLMAGSSGGALHF.

The genes are TRBV4-1 and TRBJ2-2; TCRdb's D call, TRBD1, is unchecked because there is no DNA. This CDR3 comprises 16 residues. Germline V gives CDR1 MGHRA, CDR2 YSYEKL. The CDR3 loop reads CASSQPTGGRTGELFF.

The V gene is TRBV5-1, the J gene TRBJ2-7; the TCRdb D gene call, TRBD2, has no DNA to confirm it. The CDR3 loop spans 15 amino acids. The germline CDR1 and CDR2 sequences are SGHRS and YFSETQ. The CDR3 is CASSARLAGLSEQYF. Drawing the rest from reference TRBV5-1 and TRBJ2-7, the complete variable domain is KAGVTQTPRYLIKTRGQQVTLSCSPISGHRSVSWYQQTPGQGLQFLFEYFSETQRNKGNFPGRFSGRQFSNSRSEMNVSTLELGDSALYLCASSARLAGLSEQYFGPGTRLTVT.

The chain is built from TRBV2 and TRBJ2-2; TCRdb lists TRBD1, though no DNA is available to test this call. Germline V gene lookup returns CDR1 SNHLY and CDR2 FYNNEI. The CDR3 is made up of 12 amino acids. The CDR3 loop is CASHRAAGELFF.

The rearrangement links TRBV5-1 to TRBJ2-2; lacking DNA, the TRBD1 call made by TCRdb goes unchecked. CDR3 length equals 16 residues. Looked up from germline, CDR1 is SGHRS and CDR2 is YFSETQ. CDR3 loop: CASSPLTGSNTGELFF.